The 21 T cell receptor beta chains below were found in one sample sequenced in a study of monozygotic twins with inflammatory bowel disease. Reanalyzing the 5' RACE reads, TCRdb keeps one entry per CDR3 protein, without DNA. This sample lists 150,000 or so distinct CDR3 sequences; its ten largest clones have over 1%. Sequenced input: blood. All receptors come from a human donor with ulcerative colitis or Crohn's disease, or a healthy co-twin of an affected twin (not recorded which).

The gene calls are TRBV5-1 and TRBJ1-2; TCRdb picks TRBD1, but there is no DNA to check that call. Germline lookup yields CDR1 SGHRS and CDR2 YFSETQ. This CDR3 is built from 14 residues. CDR3 region: CASSLNGGLNGYTF. Looking up the rest from reference TRBV5-1 and TRBJ1-2 gives the full variable domain: KAGVTQTPRYLIKTRGQQVTLSCSPISGHRSVSWYQQTPGQGLQFLFEYFSETQRNKGNFPGRFSGRQFSNSRSEMNVSTLELGDSALYLCASSLNGGLNGYTFGSGTRLTVV.

V and J are TRBV11-2 and TRBJ1-6. The CDR3 runs 13 residues. Germline V lookup: CDR1 SGHAT, CDR2 FQNNGV. This CDR3 is CASSTLEASPLHF.

The gene calls are TRBV19 and TRBJ1-4. The CDR3 consists of 16 residues. CDR1 and CDR2 from the germline V gene are LNHDA and SQIVND (reference sequence). CDR3: CASSITAIRTNEKLFF.

The chain combines TRBV12-3 or TRBV12-4 with TRBJ2-1; the D gene TCRdb calls, TRBD1, cannot be checked with no DNA. The CDR3 contains 14 residues. CDR3 residues: CASSRQGLNNEQFF.

The rearrangement links TRBV2 to TRBJ1-2. This CDR3 is built from 16 residues. CDR1 is SNHLY, CDR2 FYNNEI, per germline. CDR3 sequence reads: CASSEDRTRPVYGYTF.

The chain carries TRBV12-3 or TRBV12-4 and TRBJ1-1; the TCRdb call, TRBD1, lacks DNA for checking. The CDR3 totals 13 residues. The CDR3 region is CASSPGRGTEAFF.

V gene TRBV27 combines with J gene TRBJ1-1. In germline, CDR1 is MNHEY, CDR2 SMNVEV (reference sequence). The CDR3 contains 14 residues. CDR3 amino acids: CASSSSQLNTEAFF.

The CDR3 sequence: CASSPSTPNTEAFF. The J gene is TRBJ1-1, the V gene TRBV9. The CDR3 runs to 14 residues. Germline values: CDR1 SGDLS, CDR2 YYNGEE.

This chain's CDR3 is CASSPFLSSGLMVDEQFF. The rearrangement joins TRBV4-1 to TRBJ2-1; TCRdb reports TRBD2, a call that lacks DNA to check it against. There are 18 residues in the CDR3. In germline, CDR1 is MGHRA, CDR2 YSYEKL.

This chain joins TRBV7-9 and TRBJ1-2; with no DNA, the TCRdb D assignment of TRBD1 cannot be verified. The V gene's germline CDR1 is SEHNR and CDR2 FQNEAQ (reference sequence). This CDR3 has 15 residues. CDR3 residues: CASIRQGAVSYGYTF.

This clonotype shows up as medium-sized by frequency. The chain has TRBV20-1 and TRBJ2-7; TCRdb returns TRBD2, unconfirmable since there is no DNA. Germline V gene lookup returns CDR1 DFQATT and CDR2 SNEGSKA (reference sequence). There are 13 residues in the CDR3. The CDR3: CSARAGLDYEQYF.

The V call is TRBV11-2, the J call TRBJ2-3; TCRdb calls TRBD2, which cannot be checked without DNA. This CDR3 spans 14 amino acids. Germline CDR1 is SGHAT and CDR2 is FQNNGV. CDR3 loop: CASSPGLAGLTQYF.

The gene calls are TRBV10-3 and TRBJ2-2. CDR1 is ENHRY and CDR2 is SYGVKD in the germline V gene. CDR3 length: 14 amino acids. The CDR3 spells CAIKPGRDTGELFF.

The gene calls are TRBV12-3 or TRBV12-4 and TRBJ1-2; the D call from TCRdb, TRBD1, cannot be confirmed without DNA. The CDR3 runs 13 residues. This CDR3 reads CASSPQTGYGYTF.

The chain combines TRBV6-2 or TRBV6-3 with TRBJ1-2; TCRdb indicates TRBD1, and absent DNA this call remains unverified. CDR3 length equals 14 residues. Germline V gene lookup returns CDR1 MNHEY and CDR2 SVGEGT. The CDR3 here is CASSTGTGRGRGSF.

The V and J genes are TRBV9 and TRBJ2-7; TCRdb's assignment of TRBD2 cannot be checked, as there is no DNA. In germline, CDR1 is SGDLS, CDR2 YYNGEE. This CDR3 is 14 amino acids long. The CDR3 sequence is CASSNSGSSYEQYF.

V gene TRBV11-2 combines with J gene TRBJ2-1; TCRdb reports TRBD2, a call that lacks DNA to check it against. CDR3 length: 17 residues. Germline CDR1 SGHAT, CDR2 FQNNGV. CDR3 sequence: CASIFSPGLADYNEQFF.

V and J are TRBV4-1 and TRBJ2-5; lacking DNA, the TRBD2 call made by TCRdb goes unchecked. Germline V gene sequence: CDR1 MGHRA, CDR2 YSYEKL. The CDR3 has 20 amino acids. CDR3 sequence: CASSQDLIGRGGSARETQYF.

The V call is TRBV18, the J call TRBJ1-6; without DNA, the TCRdb call of TRBD1 cannot be checked. The CDR3 is 16 residues long. Germline V lookup: CDR1 KGHSH, CDR2 LQKENI. CDR3 protein: CASSPKTGGYNSPLHF.

This sequence joins TRBV12-3 or TRBV12-4 and TRBJ2-2; checking the TCRdb D call of TRBD2 is not possible without DNA. There are 19 residues in the CDR3. The chain's CDR3 is CASSLRIGGLAGGPGELFF.

The J gene is TRBJ2-7, the V gene TRBV10-3; TCRdb lists TRBD2, though no DNA is available to test this call. The CDR3 consists of 15 residues. Germline V gene lookup returns CDR1 ENHRY and CDR2 SYGVKD. The CDR3 sequence: CATSYSTSGSYEQYF.